This TCR beta chain emerged from a study of T cell responses to AZD1222 COVID-19 vaccine. Study results and limitations: Spike-specific TCR depth and breadth grew after two AZD1222 doses. The number of AZD1222 recipients seropositive at baseline was only 5 to 7.

Clones were read by immunoSEQ multiplex PCR, and TCRdb kept only the in-frame ones, dropping some. The table records about 130,000 clones, approximately 90% of them present only once. Notes on this clone: What it binds is unknown.

Germline CDR1 reads MNHEY; CDR2 reads SVGAGI. V lost 7 bases, J lost 2 bases, and 14 bases lay in between. The CDR3 contains 14 residues. The chain is built from TRBV6-5 and TRBJ1-1, with D unclear. The starting material was peripheral blood, obtained on day 0 of AZD1222 vaccination. The sequence derives from an adult in good health. The CDR3 reads CASISRALNTEAFF. DNA for the CDR3: TGTGCCAGCATTTCACGGGCCCTAAACACTGAAGCTTTCTTT.